A selection of T cell receptor beta chains follows, all from one sample in a study of T cell responses to AZD1222 COVID-19 vaccine. Here immunoSEQ multiplex PCR was the method, and the copy in TCRdb shows in-frame clones only, minus some. Here the sample spans about 170,000 clones, roughly 92% being singletons. Sample: peripheral blood, taken on day 0 of AZD1222 vaccination. The receptor source for this set is an adult in good health. CDR3s include the opening cysteine and the closing phenylalanine or tryptophan. D genes are given only for firm matches. Rows give clone size only sometimes, using once, few, many, or a class for an expanded clone.

clone_size	j_call	d_call	v_call	cdr3_nt	cdr3_aa
.	TRBJ1-4	TRBD1	TRBV19	TGTGCCAGTAGTATACTGGAGTTATTGGACAGGGGGCAAACTAATGAAAAACTGTTTTTT	CASSILELLDRGQTNEKLFF
.	TRBJ2-5	TRBD2	TRBV7-8	TGTGCCAGCAGACTAGCGGGGGGCCCGTACCAAGAGACCCAGTACTTC	CASRLAGGPYQETQYF
.	TRBJ1-2	.	TRBV6-4	TGTGCCAGCAGTGTCGGGACTGCAACGGGGGGCTACACCTTC	CASSVGTATGGYTF
once	TRBJ1-1	.	TRBV14	TGTGCCAGCAGCCAGGGACAGAACACTGAAGCTTTCTTT	CASSQGQNTEAFF
once	TRBJ1-6	.	TRBV27	TGTGCCAGCAGGTCGGCTTGGAATTCACCCCTCCACTTT	CASRSAWNSPLHF
.	TRBJ1-5	TRBD1	TRBV2	TGTGCCAGCAGTGAAAGACAGGGCTATCAGCCCCAGCATTTT	CASSERQGYQPQHF
.	TRBJ2-7	.	TRBV10-1	TGCGCCAGCAGTGATGGATCTACCCCTTGGACCTTC	CASSDGSTPWTF
.	TRBJ1-1	TRBD1	TRBV6-5	TGTGCCAGCAGTTACCAATGGACAGGGGGTAGGGAAGCTTTCTTT	CASSYQWTGGREAFF
.	TRBJ1-1	.	TRBV18	TGTGCCAGCTCCCGGACGGAGGCAAGGAACACTGAAGCTTTCTTT	CASSRTEARNTEAFF
.	TRBJ2-7	.	TRBV7-9	TGTGCCAGCAGCCGACGAGACTCCTACGAGCAGTACTTC	CASSRRDSYEQYF
.	TRBJ2-7	.	TRBV19	TGTGCCGCTGGGAGGGGGGGAAGCTCCTACGAGCAGTACTTC	CAAGRGGSSYEQYF
.	TRBJ2-5	.	TRBV5-4	TGTGCCAGCAGCCGGAGGGCGGGGCCCAGCTATCAAGAGACCCAGTACTTC	CASSRRAGPSYQETQYF
once	TRBJ1-5	.	TRBV24-1	TGTGCCACCAGTGATTTGTGTCAGTTGGTGGATCAGCCCCAGCATTTT	CATSDLCQLVDQPQHF
.	TRBJ2-7	.	TRBV5-1	TGCGCCAGCAGCTTGGTTGTAGGGTTCGAGCAGTACTTC	CASSLVVGFEQYF
.	TRBJ1-2	.	TRBV12-1	TGTGCCAGCAGCTTTGGGGGGCCTAGCTATGGCTACACCTTC	CASSFGGPSYGYTF
.	TRBJ1-2	TRBD1	TRBV18	TGTGCCAGCTCACCAGCTACGGGACAGGCAGGCTATAGCTACACCTTC	CASSPATGQAGYSYTF
.	TRBJ2-3	.	TRBV15	TGTGCCACCAGCAGACGGAGGGGGACAGCCGGGATCGGAGATACGCAGTATTTT	CATSRRRGTAGIGDTQYF
.	TRBJ2-7	TRBD2	TRBV7-6	TGTGCCAGCAGCTCAACCGGGACTAGGTGTTACGAGCAGTACTTC	CASSSTGTRCYEQYF
.	TRBJ1-3	TRBD1	TRBV5-6	TGTGCCAGCAGCTACCTAGACACAGGGGCTGGAAACACCATATATTTT	CASSYLDTGAGNTIYF
.	TRBJ1-2	.	TRBV4-1	TGCGCCAGCAGCCAAGAAAAGGGCCGGGGCTACACCTTC	CASSQEKGRGYTF
.	TRBJ2-5	TRBD2	TRBV4-2	TGTGCCAGCAGCCATGGCCGGGCGAGTAGCGGGAGGCAAGAGACCCAGTACTTC	CASSHGRASSGRQETQYF
few	TRBJ2-3	TRBD2	TRBV29-1	TGCAGCGTCTTTTCCCCTAGCGGGAGAGGAGATACGCAGTATTTT	CSVFSPSGRGDTQYF
.	TRBJ2-5	.	TRBV18	TGTGCCAGCTCACCAAGCCAGGAGGAGACCCAGTACTTC	CASSPSQEETQYF
few	TRBJ2-5	.	TRBV5-1	TGCGCCAGCAGCTTAGGTCGAGAGACCCAGTACTTC	CASSLGRETQYF
.	TRBJ2-3	.	TRBV5-8	TGTGCCAGCAGCTTGCAGGTAGCGACAGATACGCAGTATTTT	CASSLQVATDTQYF
.	TRBJ1-2	.	TRBV5-5	TGTGCCAGCAGCTTGGACCTCCGCCATGGCTACACCTTC	CASSLDLRHGYTF
.	TRBJ2-5	TRBD2	TRBV5-1	TGCGCCAGCAGCCCCCCGGGACTAGCGGGATTAGAGACCCAGTACTTC	CASSPPGLAGLETQYF